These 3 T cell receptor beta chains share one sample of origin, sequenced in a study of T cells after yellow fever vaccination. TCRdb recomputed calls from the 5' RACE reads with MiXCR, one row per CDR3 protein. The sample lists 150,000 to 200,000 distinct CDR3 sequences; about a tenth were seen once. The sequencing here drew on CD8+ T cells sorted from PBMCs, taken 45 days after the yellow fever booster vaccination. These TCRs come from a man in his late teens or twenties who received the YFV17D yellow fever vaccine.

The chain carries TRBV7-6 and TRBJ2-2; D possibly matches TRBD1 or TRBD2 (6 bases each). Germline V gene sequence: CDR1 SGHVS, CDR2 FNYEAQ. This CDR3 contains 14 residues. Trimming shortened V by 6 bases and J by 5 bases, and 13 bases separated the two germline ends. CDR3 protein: CASRGGSWTGELFF. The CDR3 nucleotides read TGTGCCAGCAGAGGGGGGTCTTGGACCGGGGAGCTGTTTTTT.

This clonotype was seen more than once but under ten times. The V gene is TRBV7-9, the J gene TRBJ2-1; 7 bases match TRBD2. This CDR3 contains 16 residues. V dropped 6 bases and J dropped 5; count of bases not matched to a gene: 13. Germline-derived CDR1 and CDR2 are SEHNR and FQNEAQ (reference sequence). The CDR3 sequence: CASRQAIGEGDNEQFF. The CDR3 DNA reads TGTGCCAGCAGACAGGCGATAGGGGAGGGAGACAATGAGCAGTTCTTC.

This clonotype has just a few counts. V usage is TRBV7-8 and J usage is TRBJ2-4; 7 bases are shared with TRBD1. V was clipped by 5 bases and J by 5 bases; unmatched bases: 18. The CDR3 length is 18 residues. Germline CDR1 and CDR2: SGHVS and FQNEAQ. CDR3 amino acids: CASSHNIRDSDPQNIQYF. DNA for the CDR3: TGTGCCAGCAGCCACAACATCCGGGACAGCGATCCCCAAAACATTCAGTACTTC.